This passage covers 28 T cell receptor beta chains from one sample sequenced in a study of T cells in narcolepsy. Clones were read by immunoSEQ multiplex PCR, and TCRdb kept only the in-frame ones, dropping some. The repertoire holds around 39,000 clones, roughly 84% seen once, with roughly 1.6% in the top ten. Sample: CD45RA- memory CD4+ T cells from PBMCs. These receptors all stem from a human donor with narcolepsy.

There are a few counts of this clone. The CDR3 coding sequence is TGTGCCAGCAGTTTAACCGGAGGGTATGATGATTCACCCCTCCACTTT. Encoded protein: CASSLTGGYDDSPLHF. This chain links TRBV28 with TRBJ1-6, with unresolved D. CDR1 and CDR2 from the germline V gene are MDHEN and SYDVKM. The V end lost 2 bases, the J end lost 8 bases, and 16 bases lay between the germline ends. There are 16 residues in the CDR3.

The chain uses TRBV5-1 and TRBJ2-2; D gene uncertain. This CDR3 has 14 residues. Deletions cut 0 bases from V and 4 bases from J, with 7 bases between. From germline, CDR1 is SGHRS and CDR2 YFSETQ. The CDR3 coding sequence is TGCGCCAGCAGCTTGGCCCAGATCACCGGGGAGCTGTTTTTT. Protein product: CASSLAQITGELFF.

The V call is TRBV7-9, the J call TRBJ2-6; no reliable D call. The CDR3 has 17 residues. Trimming removed 3 bases at V and 0 bases at J, with 12 bases between. Germline CDR1 and CDR2: SEHNR and FQNEAQ (reference sequence). CDR3 coding DNA: TGTGCCAGCAGCTTCCACTCTTTGTCCTCTGGGGCCAACGTCCTGACTTTC. The encoded protein is CASSFHSLSSGANVLTF.

The rearrangement joins TRBV4-2 to TRBJ1-1; 9 positions agree with TRBD1. Germline lookup yields CDR1 LGHNA and CDR2 YNFKEQ. Unmatched junction bases numbered 13, after V lost 4 bases and J lost 4 bases. CDR3 length: 17 residues. DNA of the CDR3: TGTGCCAGCAGCCCCCTAACAGGGGGCCGGTTAGGCACTGAAGCTTTCTTT. It specifies CASSPLTGGRLGTEAFF.

The rearrangement uses TRBV6-5 and TRBJ1-5; D is possibly TRBD1 (5 bases). V gave up 0 bases and J gave up 2 bases, with 8 bases separating them. In germline, CDR1 is MNHEY, CDR2 SVGAGI. This CDR3 comprises 15 residues. The CDR3 protein is CASSYSGGGNQPQHF. The DNA of the CDR3 is TGTGCCAGCAGTTACTCGGGGGGGGGCAATCAGCCCCAGCATTTT.

The table lists this clone with a count of one. The chain links TRBV6-5 to TRBJ2-2; D is undetermined. This CDR3 has 12 amino acids. CDR1 is MNHEY and CDR2 is SVGAGI in the germline V gene. V lost 0 bases to trimming and J lost 6 bases, with 2 bases between them. DNA for the CDR3: TGTGCCAGCAGTTACTCAGCCGGGGAGCTGTTTTTT. It yields the protein CASSYSAGELFF.

The rearrangement joins TRBV6-6 to TRBJ1-5; tentative D call: TRBD1 (5 bases). The germline CDR1 and CDR2 sequences are MNHNY and SVGAGI (reference sequence). Trimming pared 7 bases from V and 6 bases from J, leaving 16 bases between. The CDR3 runs 14 residues. This chain's CDR3 is CASMEGTPSQPQHF. The CDR3 DNA reads TGTGCCAGCATGGAGGGGACCCCCAGTCAGCCCCAGCATTTT.

The V call is TRBV19, the J call TRBJ1-2; 8 bases map to TRBD1. The germline V gene has CDR1 LNHDA and CDR2 SQIVND (reference sequence). The CDR3 spans 14 residues. Germline trimming cut 4 bases from V and 3 bases from J; bases unmatched to any gene: 4. CDR3 region: CASSRRGQDYGYTF. For the CDR3, the DNA is TGTGCCAGTAGTAGGCGGGGACAGGACTATGGCTACACCTTC. The variable domain in full, with the rest retrieved from reference TRBV19 and TRBJ1-2, is DGGITQSPKYLFRKEGQNVTLSCEQNLNHDAMYWYRQDPGQGLRLIYYSQIVNDFQKGDIAEGYSVSREKKESFPLTVTSAQKNPTAFYLCASSRRGQDYGYTFGSGTRLTVV.

This chain links TRBV19 with TRBJ1-6; D gene uncertain. The V end was cut by 7 bases, the J end by 2 bases, with 9 bases between. The germline gives CDR1 LNHDA, CDR2 SQIVND (reference sequence). The length of the CDR3 is 14 residues. CDR3 nucleotides: TGTGCCAGTACCCCAGAGCCCTATAATTCACCCCTCCACTTT. This gives the protein CASTPEPYNSPLHF.

The rearrangement joins TRBV2 to TRBJ2-7, with 8 bases that match TRBD1. Germline V CDR1 and CDR2: SNHLY, FYNNEI. The V segment lost 6 bases and the J segment 6 bases; nucleotides outside the gene matches: 4. CDR3 length: 12 residues. The CDR3 loop is CASSQGAGEQYF. CDR3 coding DNA: TGTGCCAGCAGCCAGGGGGCAGGCGAGCAGTACTTC.

The chain has TRBV5-1 and TRBJ1-4; 8 nucleotides line up with TRBD1. This CDR3 is 18 amino acids long. The trim removed 4 bases at V and 2 bases at J, leaving 13 bases unmatched. Germline V gene sequence: CDR1 SGHRS, CDR2 YFSETQ. The CDR3 spells CASSIRPSGGGTNEKLFF. In nucleotides, the CDR3 is TGCGCCAGCAGCATCCGTCCATCAGGGGGCGGGACTAATGAAAAACTGTTTTTT. The complete variable domain, with remaining parts taken from reference TRBV5-1 and TRBJ1-4, reads KAGVTQTPRYLIKTRGQQVTLSCSPISGHRSVSWYQQTPGQGLQFLFEYFSETQRNKGNFPGRFSGRQFSNSRSEMNVSTLELGDSALYLCASSIRPSGGGTNEKLFFGSGTQLSVL.

V usage is TRBV10-3 and J usage is TRBJ1-5; D gene ambiguous. The CDR3 spans 12 residues. Trimming left V 8 bases short and J 4 bases short, with 9 bases between. Germline CDR1 ENHRY, CDR2 SYGVKD. The CDR3, as DNA: TGTGCCATCGGAACAAGGAATCAGCCCCAGCATTTT. Translating it yields CAIGTRNQPQHF.

The chain carries TRBV7-2 and TRBJ2-3; D gene ambiguous. The germline CDR1 and CDR2 sequences are SGHTA and FQGNSA. The ends were cut back, 5 bases at V and 6 bases at J, with 12 bases in the middle. The CDR3 is made up of 13 amino acids. CDR3 sequence: CASSPLYTDTQYF. As DNA, the CDR3 is TGTGCCAGCAGCCCACTTTATACTGATACGCAGTATTTT. The full variable domain, rest sourced from reference TRBV7-2 and TRBJ2-3, is GAGVSQSPSNKVTEKGKDVELRCDPISGHTALYWYRQSLGQGLEFLIYFQGNSAPDKSGLPSDRFSAERTGGSVSTLTIQRTQQEDSAVYLCASSPLYTDTQYFGPGTRLTVL.

CDR3 sequence: CASRQGRAKNIQYF. The CDR3 region has the DNA TGTGCCAGCAGGCAGGGGAGGGCCAAAAACATTCAGTACTTC. This chain connects TRBV28 to TRBJ2-4; D possibly matches TRBD1 or TRBD2 (6 bases each). The germline CDR1 and CDR2 sequences are MDHEN and SYDVKM. This CDR3 has 14 amino acids. V lost 6 bases and J lost 1, with 10 bases in between.

About this clone itself: In the same sample, other DNA sequences code for this CDR3. The genes are TRBV28 and TRBJ1-2; TRBD1 aligns across 7 bases. With 2 bases clipped from V and 2 bases from J, the junction kept 5 bases outside the gene matches. The germline gives CDR1 MDHEN, CDR2 SYDVKM. The CDR3 covers 15 residues. This CDR3 reads CASSLVGGGNYGYTF. For the CDR3, the DNA is TGTGCCAGCAGTTTAGTAGGGGGCGGGAACTATGGCTACACCTTC.

The chain links TRBV27 to TRBJ2-5; 7 nucleotides match TRBD1. The closer fit of TRBJ2-7 to the DNA end suggests the J call may be wrong. This CDR3 region has 14 residues. CDR1 is MNHEY, CDR2 SMNVEV, per germline (reference sequence). CDR3 loop: CASRRTGETYEQYF. In nucleotides, the CDR3 is TGTGCCAGCAGACGAACAGGGGAGACCTACGAGCAGTACTTC.

The rearrangement links TRBV30 to TRBJ1-1; no clear D gene. Germline values: CDR1 GTSNPN, CDR2 SVGIG (reference sequence). CDR3 length equals 13 residues. Trimming pared 0 bases from V and 4 bases from J, leaving 9 bases between. CDR3 protein: CAWSVVGGTEAFF. In nucleotides, the CDR3 is TGTGCCTGGAGTGTAGTGGGAGGCACTGAAGCTTTCTTT. Supplemented by reference TRBV30 and TRBJ1-1, the full variable domain reads SQTIHQWPATLVQPVGSPLSLECTVEGTSNPNLYWYRQAAGRGLQLLFYSVGIGQISSEVPQNLSASRPQDRQFILSSKKLLLSDSGFYLCAWSVVGGTEAFFGQGTRLTVV.

This clone was seen once. The genes are TRBV5-8 and TRBJ2-1; the D gene is possibly TRBD1 (5 bases). Germline V gene data show CDR1 as SGHTS and CDR2 as YDEGEE. Trimming took off 0 bases at V and 3 bases at J, with 13 bases between the two ends. The CDR3 contains 16 residues. The CDR3 region is CASSLGQGRGYNEQFF. DNA for the CDR3: TGTGCCAGCAGCTTGGGGCAGGGAAGAGGCTACAATGAGCAGTTCTTC.

This chain links TRBV4-1 with TRBJ2-3, with D perhaps assigned TRBD1 or TRBD2 (6 bases each). Deletions cut 3 bases from V and 1 base from J, with 17 bases between. Germline V gives CDR1 MGHRA, CDR2 YSYEKL. The CDR3 covers 17 residues. CDR3 loop: CASSQTFMGGRTDTQYF. The DNA of the CDR3 is TGCGCCAGCAGCCAGACTTTCATGGGGGGCCGCACAGATACGCAGTATTTT.

The chain has TRBV5-1 and TRBJ2-7; either TRBD1 or TRBD2 may fit D (5 bases each). The V gene's germline CDR1 is SGHRS and CDR2 YFSETQ. V lost 3 bases to trimming and J lost 2 bases, with 12 bases between them. This CDR3 comprises 14 residues. For the CDR3, the DNA is TGCGCCAGCAGCTACGGGACCGTCACCTACGAGCAGTACTTC. The encoded protein is CASSYGTVTYEQYF.

V gene TRBV18 combines with J gene TRBJ1-6; 10 bases align to TRBD1. Germline CDR1 and CDR2: KGHSH and LQKENI. The CDR3 runs 15 residues. The V gene end was trimmed by 2 bases and the J gene end by 5 bases; junction bases not matched to a gene: 0. This CDR3 reads CASSPGTGDNSPLHF. CDR3 nucleotide sequence: TGTGCCAGCTCACCAGGGACAGGGGATAATTCACCCCTCCACTTT.

The genes are TRBV6-1 and TRBJ2-3; the D is unclear. This CDR3 has 14 residues. Germline values: CDR1 MNHNS, CDR2 SASEGT. With 5 bases removed from V and 0 bases from J, the gap between germline ends came to 9 bases. Written as DNA, the CDR3 is TGTGCCAGCAGTTATAGCCCCAGCACAGATACGCAGTATTTT. Encoded protein: CASSYSPSTDTQYF.

V is TRBV7-3 and J is TRBJ1-2; D remains ambiguous. This CDR3 is built from 13 residues. Per germline, CDR1 SGHTA and CDR2 FQGTGA. The V gene lost 2 bases and the J gene lost 4 bases, with 8 bases spanning the gap. The CDR3 loop reads CASSLEVIYGYTF. CDR3 DNA: TGTGCCAGCAGCTTAGAAGTGATCTATGGCTACACCTTC. Based on the CDR3 plus reference TRBV7-3 and TRBJ1-2, the full variable domain is GAGVSQTPSNKVTEKGKYVELRCDPISGHTALYWYRQSLGQGPEFLIYFQGTGAADDSGLPNDRFFAVRPEGSVSTLKIQRTERGDSAVYLCASSLEVIYGYTFGSGTRLTVV.

The genes are TRBV27 and TRBJ2-3; 13 nucleotides line up with TRBD2. The germline CDR1 and CDR2 sequences are MNHEY and SMNVEV (reference sequence). Trimming at V came to 6 bases and at J to 5 bases, leaving 8 bases not matched to a gene. The CDR3 contains 16 residues. The CDR3 nucleotides are TGTGCCAGCAGGGACCGACTAGCGGGGGGATTAGATACGCAGTATTTT. Amino acid sequence: CASRDRLAGGLDTQYF.

This clone was seen a handful of times. This rearrangement joins TRBV5-1 to TRBJ2-3, with TRBD2 matching over 7 bases. Trimming cost V 4 bases and J 4 bases; bases outside gene matches: 12. The CDR3 runs to 16 residues. Germline loops: CDR1 SGHRS, CDR2 YFSETQ. The CDR3 loop is CASSPIRRGSADTQYF. CDR3 DNA sequence: TGCGCCAGCAGCCCCATTAGGCGGGGGTCCGCAGATACGCAGTATTTT.

The V call is TRBV7-2, the J call TRBJ2-7; TRBD2 might be the D (5 bases). The CDR3 has 13 amino acids. The germline V gene has CDR1 SGHTA and CDR2 FQGNSA. V was cut by 4 bases and J by 3 bases, with 10 bases left in between. CDR3 loop: CASSSRGGYEQYF. CDR3 bases: TGTGCCAGCAGCTCGCGAGGAGGCTACGAGCAGTACTTC.

The V gene is TRBV11-3, the J gene TRBJ2-7; TRBD1 might be the D (5 bases). V lost 2 bases, J lost 5 bases, and 13 bases lay in between. Germline CDR1 and CDR2: SGHNT and YENEEA. The CDR3 runs to 14 residues. The CDR3 bases are TGTGCCAGCAGCTTATTAGGGGCCCCTGACGAGCAGTACTTC. It is translated as CASSLLGAPDEQYF.

The gene calls are TRBV7-2 and TRBJ1-1; D not resolved. The CDR3 has 14 amino acids. Trimming cost V 0 bases and J 1 base, with 6 bases left between them. Germline CDR1 is SGHTA and CDR2 is FQGNSA. This CDR3 is CASSLARRNTEAFF. CDR3 in DNA: TGTGCCAGCAGCTTAGCGCGTAGGAACACTGAAGCTTTCTTT.